This T cell receptor (beta chain) originates from a study of blood T cell repertoires in COVID-19. Study overall: Acute and convalescent COVID-19 samples came from the United States, Italy and Spain. The analysed material was cDNA or gDNA that came from T cells, B-cell-depleted T cells, or PBMCs.

Original data processing: Amplifying reference gene primers gave estimates of nucleated cell counts. Clones were read by immunoSEQ multiplex PCR, and TCRdb kept only the in-frame ones, dropping some. The V and J calls and clone size were taken over from that table, and D and trimming were inferred from the DNA. The sample records more than 120,000 clones, approximately 90% being singletons. Germline V CDR1 and CDR2: SEHNR, FQNEAQ (reference sequence). With V trimmed by 2 bases and J by 7 bases, 8 bases remained unmatched. This CDR3 has 15 amino acids. The rearrangement uses TRBV7-9 and TRBJ1-2, with 9 bases lining up with TRBD1. This receptor was obtained from a woman between 45 and 65 years old with acute or convalescent COVID-19. Sequencing input: peripheral blood. The CDR3 loop is CASSLRLGQGSGYTF. The CDR3 DNA reads as TGTGCCAGCAGCTTAAGGTTGGGACAGGGTAGTGGCTACACCTTC.